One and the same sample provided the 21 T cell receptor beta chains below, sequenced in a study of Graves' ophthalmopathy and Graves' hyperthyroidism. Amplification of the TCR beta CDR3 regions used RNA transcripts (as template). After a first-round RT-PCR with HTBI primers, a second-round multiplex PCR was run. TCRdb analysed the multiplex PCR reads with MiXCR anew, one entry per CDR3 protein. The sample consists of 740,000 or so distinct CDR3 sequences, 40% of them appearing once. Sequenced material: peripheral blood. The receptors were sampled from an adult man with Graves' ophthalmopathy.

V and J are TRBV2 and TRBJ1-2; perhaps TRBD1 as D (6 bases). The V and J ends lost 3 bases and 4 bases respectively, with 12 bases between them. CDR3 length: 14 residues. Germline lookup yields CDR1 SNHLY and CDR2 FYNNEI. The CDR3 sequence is CASSDTGQVYGYTF. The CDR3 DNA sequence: TGTGCCAGCAGTGACACAGGGCAAGTCTATGGCTACACCTTC.

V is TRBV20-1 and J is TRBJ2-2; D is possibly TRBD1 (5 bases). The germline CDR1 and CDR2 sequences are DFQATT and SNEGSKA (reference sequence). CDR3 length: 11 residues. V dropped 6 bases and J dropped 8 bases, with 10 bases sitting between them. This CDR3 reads CSAQGLGELFF. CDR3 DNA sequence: TGCAGTGCGCAGGGATTGGGGGAGCTGTTTTTT.

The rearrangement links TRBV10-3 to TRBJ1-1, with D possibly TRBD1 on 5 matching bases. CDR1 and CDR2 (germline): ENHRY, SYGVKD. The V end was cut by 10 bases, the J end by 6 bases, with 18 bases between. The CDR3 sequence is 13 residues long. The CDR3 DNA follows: TGTGCCAGCAAGTGGGGCAGGGATTCTGAAGCTTTCTTT. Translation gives CASKWGRDSEAFF.

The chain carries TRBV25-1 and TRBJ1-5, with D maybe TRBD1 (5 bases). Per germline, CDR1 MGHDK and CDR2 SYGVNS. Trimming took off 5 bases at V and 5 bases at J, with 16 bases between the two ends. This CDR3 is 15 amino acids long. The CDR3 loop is CASSPGGRDYQPQHF. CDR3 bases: TGTGCCAGCAGTCCCGGCGGCAGGGACTATCAGCCCCAGCATTTT.

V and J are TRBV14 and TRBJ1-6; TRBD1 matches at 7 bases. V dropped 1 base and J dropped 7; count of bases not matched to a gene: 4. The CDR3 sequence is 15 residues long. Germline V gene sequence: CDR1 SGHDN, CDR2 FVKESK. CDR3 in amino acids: CASSQGTGGNSPLHF. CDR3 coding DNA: TGTGCCAGCAGCCAAGGGACAGGAGGAAATTCACCCCTCCACTTT.

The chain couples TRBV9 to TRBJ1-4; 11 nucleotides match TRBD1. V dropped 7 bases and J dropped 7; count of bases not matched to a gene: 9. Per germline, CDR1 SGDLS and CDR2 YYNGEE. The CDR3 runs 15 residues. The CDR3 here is CASRARDRGSEKLFF. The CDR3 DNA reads TGTGCCAGCCGAGCCCGGGACAGGGGGAGTGAAAAACTGTTTTTT.

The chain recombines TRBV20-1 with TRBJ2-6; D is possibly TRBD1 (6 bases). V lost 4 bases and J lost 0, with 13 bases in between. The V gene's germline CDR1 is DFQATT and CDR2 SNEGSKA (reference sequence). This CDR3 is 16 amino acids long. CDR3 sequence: CSAMDSFGSGANVLTF. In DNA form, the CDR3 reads TGCAGTGCTATGGACAGTTTTGGCTCTGGGGCCAACGTCCTGACTTTC.

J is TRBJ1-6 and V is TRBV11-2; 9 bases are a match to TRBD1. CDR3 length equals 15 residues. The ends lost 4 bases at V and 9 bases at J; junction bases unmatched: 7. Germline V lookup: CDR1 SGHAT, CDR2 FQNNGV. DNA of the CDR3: TGTGCCAGCAGCTCACGGACAGGGGATGGTTCACCCCTCCACTTT. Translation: CASSSRTGDGSPLHF.

The CDR3 nucleotides read TGTGCCAGCAGCTCCCGACAGCGGGTTTTGACTGAAGCTTTCTTT. Protein product: CASSSRQRVLTEAFF. The rearrangement joins TRBV2 to TRBJ1-1; tentative D call: TRBD1 (5 bases). V was cut by 6 bases and J by 5 bases, with 19 bases left in between. Germline-derived CDR1 and CDR2 are SNHLY and FYNNEI. CDR3 size: 15 residues.

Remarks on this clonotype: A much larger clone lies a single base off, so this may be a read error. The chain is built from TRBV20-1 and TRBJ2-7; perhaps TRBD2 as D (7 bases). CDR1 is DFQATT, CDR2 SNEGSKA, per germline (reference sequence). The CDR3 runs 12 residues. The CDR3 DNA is TGCAGCAAACAGGGTAGGGACTACGAGCGGTACTTC. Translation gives CSKQGRDYERYF.

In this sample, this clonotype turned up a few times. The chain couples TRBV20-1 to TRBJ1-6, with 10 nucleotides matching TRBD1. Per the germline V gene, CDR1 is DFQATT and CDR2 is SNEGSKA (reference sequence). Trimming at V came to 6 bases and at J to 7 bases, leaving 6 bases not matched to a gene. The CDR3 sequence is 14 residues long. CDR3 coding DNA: TGCAGTGCGGACACGGGACAGGGGAATTCACCCCTCCACTTT. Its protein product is CSADTGQGNSPLHF.

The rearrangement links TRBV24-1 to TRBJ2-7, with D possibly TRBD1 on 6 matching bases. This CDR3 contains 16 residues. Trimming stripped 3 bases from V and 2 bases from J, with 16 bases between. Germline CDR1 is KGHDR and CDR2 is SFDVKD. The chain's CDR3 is CATSDRMATGPYEQYF. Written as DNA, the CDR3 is TGTGCCACCAGTGATCGAATGGCGACAGGTCCCTACGAGCAGTACTTC.

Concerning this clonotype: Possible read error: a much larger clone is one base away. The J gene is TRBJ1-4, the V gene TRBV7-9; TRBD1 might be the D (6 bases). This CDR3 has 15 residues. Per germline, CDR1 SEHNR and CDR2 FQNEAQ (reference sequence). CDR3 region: CASSSRQEANERLFF. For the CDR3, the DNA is TGTGCCAGCAGCTCCCGACAGGAGGCTAATGAAAGACTGTTTTTT.

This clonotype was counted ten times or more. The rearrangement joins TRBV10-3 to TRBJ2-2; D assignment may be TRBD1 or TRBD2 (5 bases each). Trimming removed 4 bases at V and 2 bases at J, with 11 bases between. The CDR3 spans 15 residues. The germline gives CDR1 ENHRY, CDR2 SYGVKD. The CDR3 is CAISGGGPNTGELFF. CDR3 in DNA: TGTGCCATCAGTGGTGGGGGACCCAACACCGGGGAGCTGTTTTTT.

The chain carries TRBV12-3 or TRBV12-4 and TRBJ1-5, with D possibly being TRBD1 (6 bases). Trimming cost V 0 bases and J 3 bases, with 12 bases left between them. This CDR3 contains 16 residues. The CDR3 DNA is TGTGCCAGCAGTTTAGCTGGCCAGGGGTACAATCAGCCCCAGCATTTT. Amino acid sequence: CASSLAGQGYNQPQHF.

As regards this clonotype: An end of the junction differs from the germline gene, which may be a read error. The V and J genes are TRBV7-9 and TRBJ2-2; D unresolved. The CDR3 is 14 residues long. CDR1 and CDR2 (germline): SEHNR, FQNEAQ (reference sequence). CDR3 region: CASSWAENTGELFF. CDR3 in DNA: TGTGCCAGTAGCTGGGCGGAAAACACCGGGGAGCTGTTTTTT.

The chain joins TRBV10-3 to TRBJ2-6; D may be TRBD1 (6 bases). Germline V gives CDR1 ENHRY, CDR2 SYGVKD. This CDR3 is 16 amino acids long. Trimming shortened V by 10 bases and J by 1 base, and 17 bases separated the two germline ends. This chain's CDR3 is CATEYGRGSGANVLTF. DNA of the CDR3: TGTGCCACCGAGTACGGCAGGGGATCTGGGGCCAACGTCCTGACTTTC.

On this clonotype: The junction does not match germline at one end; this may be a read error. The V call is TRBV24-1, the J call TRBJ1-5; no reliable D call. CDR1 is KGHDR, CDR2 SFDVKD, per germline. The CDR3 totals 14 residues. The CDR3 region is CASSGWERNQPQHF. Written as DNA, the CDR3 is TGTGCCAGCAGTGGTTGGGAAAGGAATCAGCCCCAGCATTTT.

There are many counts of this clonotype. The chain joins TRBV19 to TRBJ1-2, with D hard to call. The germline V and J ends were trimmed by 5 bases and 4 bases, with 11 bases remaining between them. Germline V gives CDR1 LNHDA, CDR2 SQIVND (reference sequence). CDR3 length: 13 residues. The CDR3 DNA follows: TGTGCCAGTAGTGGGGAGAGCACCTATGGCTACACCTTC. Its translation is CASSGESTYGYTF.

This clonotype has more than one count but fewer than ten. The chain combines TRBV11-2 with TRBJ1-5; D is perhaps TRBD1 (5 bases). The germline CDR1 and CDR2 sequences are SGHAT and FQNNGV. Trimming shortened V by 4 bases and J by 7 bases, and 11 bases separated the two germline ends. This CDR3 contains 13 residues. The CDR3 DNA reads TGTGCCAGCAGCTCCCAGGGTTGGCAGCCCCAGCATTTT. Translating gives CASSSQGWQPQHF.

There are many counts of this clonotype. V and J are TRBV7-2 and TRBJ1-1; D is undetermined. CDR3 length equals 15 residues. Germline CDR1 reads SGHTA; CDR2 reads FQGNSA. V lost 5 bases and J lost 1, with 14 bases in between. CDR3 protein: CASSPALRRNTEAFF. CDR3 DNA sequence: TGTGCCAGCAGCCCCGCTCTGAGGAGGAACACTGAAGCTTTCTTT.